This record covers a single T cell receptor (beta chain). What this receptor recognizes is not known. Base quality data are lacking; no much larger clone is found one base away. The source of the sample is a study of beta chain features in type 1 diabetes (dated by TCRdb to 2017 to 2018). Looking at the study overall: Mean age, gender distribution, total cell number and subset yield were not different between patients and healthy donors. A total of roughly 100 million sorted cells were examined across all samples, and a strong correlation was observed between cell number per subset and RNA yield. The study compared the TCRB repertoires of sorted circulating CD4+ T cell subsets in recently diagnosed type 1 diabetes patients with those in matched healthy donors. Whereas all 30 or so donors provided naive and central memory subsets, regulatory and stem cell-like memory subsets were isolated from just 8 patients and roughly 8 healthy donors. The paper's findings and limits, for the study overall: PCR may preferentially amplify shorter templates, but because patient and control samples were amplified and corrected together, any resulting skew would affect both groups equally. At VDJ recombination sites, patients with type 1 diabetes made fewer insertions and deleted more nucleotides, a pattern implying thymic rearrangement abnormalities. Naive, central memory and regulatory TCRB repertoires appeared more similar among patients than among healthy donors. Because cDNA was sequenced instead of genomic DNA, highly expressing activated cells could be over-represented, though the groups showed no difference in activation or CD3 levels. In all four CD4+ subsets, TCRB CDR3 length was moderately but significantly shorter in type 1 diabetes patients. Because the HLA sub-analyses included only small numbers of individuals, any influence of HLA type on TCRB rearrangement was left unresolved.

From each donor, a single peripheral blood sample of around 120 mL on average was drawn into heparinised tubes. A BD FACSAria II was used to sort naive, central memory, regulatory and stem cell-like memory CD4+ T cells with a panel that included CD45RO, CCR7, CD25, CD127, CD95 and CD27. Every sorted population had a purity above 98%. PBMCs were isolated right away by Lymphoprep density gradient centrifugation and were stained directly, without culture. Samples were stained and sorted in pairs, with one healthy donor and one patient per experiment, so that batch effects were minimized. As encoded in the germline V gene, CDR1 is LGHNA while CDR2 is YSLEER. The CDR3 goes from the cysteine to the phenylalanine over 16 residues. Only the CDR3 DNA stays, 48 bases, in frame from base 1. The trim is 1 base for V and 3 bases for J, with a gap of 13 bases between the germline ends. The High Capacity cDNA Reverse Transcription Kit was used to reverse transcribe all of the isolated RNA, meaning that expressed TCRB transcripts were what got sequenced. Deep immunoSEQ sequencing was applied to naive, central memory and regulatory T cell samples, giving an average of around 4 million total reads per sample. Sorted cells were lysed in RLT buffer and RNA was extracted with DNase-treated RNeasy Micro or Mini kits, depending on cell number. Each cell subset was processed on its own to prevent cross-contamination, while patient and healthy donor samples were processed together. Using the immunoSEQ multiplex PCR, TCRB sequences were amplified from cDNA into 87-bp fragments spanning the CDR3 region. Sequencing of the amplicons was performed on the Illumina HiSeq platform. In the authors' own workflow: PCR bias was corrected computationally using synthetic template baselines, and reads within Hamming distance 2 were collapsed, with unmergeable singletons discarded. Reads were aligned against IMGT so that V, D and J genes, CDR3 length and insertions or deletions at six rearrangement sites could be assigned. Within each subset, clonotype counts were normalized to the number of sorted cells before true diversity and Gini coefficients were calculated with the tcR R package. The overlap coefficient, calculated on TCRB nucleotide sequences, was used to quantify repertoire sharing. Held by TCRdb, this immuneACCESS table contains in-frame sequences only and omits some clones. Under half of the omission traces to an unresolved V gene where checked; the cause of the rest is unknown. That table is the source of V, J and clone size, and D and trimming were worked out from the DNA. The table for this sample lists approximately 170,000 clones; 7.8% of them were counted only once. The ten largest clones take up 0.94% of the sample.

Sequenced: central memory CD4+ T cells from blood. This receptor was identified in a woman aged 40 to 49 with type 1 diabetes. The receptor chain draws on TRBV4-3 and TRBJ1-3; the D region possibly corresponds to TRBD1 (5 bases align). The DNA reads as follows: TGCGCCAGCAGCCAAGTTTCCAGGGTTAGTGGAAACACCATATATTTT. It encodes CASSQVSRVSGNTIYF.